These 13 T cell receptor beta chains were sequenced from one sample in a study of neurological immune-mediated disorders. The time point here: technical triplicate 1. TCRdb itself ran the 5' RACE reads through MiXCR, one entry per CDR3 protein. The sample records some 38,000 distinct CDR3 sequences, approximately 10% being singletons. The specimen sequenced was PBMCs. These receptor sequences come from a man aged 55 to 70 with HTLV-1-associated myelopathy (HAM/TSP).

This clonotype was observed many times. The V gene is TRBV20-1, the J gene TRBJ2-5; 11 nucleotides agree with TRBD2. V dropped 0 bases and J dropped 2; count of bases not matched to a gene: 8. The CDR3 loop spans 17 amino acids. Germline CDR1 DFQATT, CDR2 SNEGSKA (reference sequence). As DNA, the CDR3 is TGCAGTGCTAGAGATCCCCGGACTAGCGGGTTACAAGAGACCCAGTACTTC. It codes for CSARDPRTSGLQETQYF.

There are many counts of this clonotype. This rearrangement joins TRBV3-1 to TRBJ2-5; tentatively, D is TRBD2 (7 bases). CDR1 is LGHDT, CDR2 YNNKEL, per germline (reference sequence). Trimming removed 4 bases at V and 3 bases at J, with 18 bases between. The CDR3 is 16 residues long. CDR3 sequence reads: CASSPGGGGGEETQYF. In DNA form, the CDR3 reads TGTGCCAGCAGCCCCGGGGGCGGGGGTGGTGAAGAGACCCAGTACTTC.

This clonotype showed up just a few times. The rearrangement uses TRBV29-1 and TRBJ2-7; 16 bases are shared with TRBD2. The CDR3 covers 18 residues. Unmatched junction bases numbered 10, after V lost 0 bases and J lost 5 bases. Germline-derived CDR1 and CDR2 are SQVTM and ANQGSEA. CDR3 bases: TGCAGCGTTGAAGATTCGGGACTAGCGGGAGGGCCTAGCCACGAGCAGTACTTC. Translation: CSVEDSGLAGGPSHEQYF.

This chain connects TRBV29-1 to TRBJ2-1, with no clear D. V lost 7 bases to trimming and J lost 4 bases, with 11 bases between them. This CDR3 region has 12 residues. CDR1 and CDR2 from the germline V gene are SQVTM and ANQGSEA. The CDR3 nucleotides read TGCAGCGGAGTGTGGCGATACAATGAGCAGTTCTTC. Its protein product is CSGVWRYNEQFF.

This clonotype occurred many times. The CDR3 loop is CASSHSGGEMDTQYF. CDR3 DNA sequence: TGCGCCAGCAGCCATAGCGGAGGGGAAATGGATACGCAGTATTTT. V usage is TRBV5-1 and J usage is TRBJ2-3; tentative D call: TRBD2 (6 bases). Germline assignment: CDR1 SGHRS and CDR2 YFSETQ. The CDR3 totals 15 residues. The V end was cut by 4 bases, the J end by 6 bases, with 18 bases between. Based on the CDR3 plus reference TRBV5-1 and TRBJ2-3, the full variable domain is KAGVTQTPRYLIKTRGQQVTLSCSPISGHRSVSWYQQTPGQGLQFLFEYFSETQRNKGNFPGRFSGRQFSNSRSEMNVSTLELGDSALYLCASSHSGGEMDTQYFGPGTRLTVL.

This clonotype was detected many times. This chain connects TRBV18 to TRBJ1-1, with unresolved D. The CDR3 has 18 residues. CDR1 is KGHSH, CDR2 LQKENI, per germline. Trimming took off 3 bases at V and 4 bases at J, with 24 bases between the two ends. CDR3 sequence reads: CASSPSELSVISGTEAFF. The CDR3 coding sequence is TGTGCCAGCTCACCCTCGGAGTTATCAGTCATAAGCGGCACTGAAGCTTTCTTT.

Ten or more counts support this clonotype. The CDR3 coding sequence is TGTGCCAGCAGCCTGGGGGGGTGGACCTACAATGAGCAGTTCTTC. Translating it yields CASSLGGWTYNEQFF. This sequence joins TRBV5-8 and TRBJ2-1, with 7 positions matching TRBD2. The V gene end was trimmed by 4 bases and the J gene end by 2 bases; junction bases not matched to a gene: 6. Germline-derived CDR1 and CDR2 are SGHTS and YDEGEE. This CDR3 is built from 15 residues.

This clonotype was observed many times. The rearrangement joins TRBV5-1 to TRBJ2-5; no firm D call. This CDR3 contains 13 residues. V was pared by 5 bases and J by 5 bases, with 13 bases between. The V gene's germline CDR1 is SGHRS and CDR2 YFSETQ. CDR3 residues: CASRISPRETQYF. The CDR3 bases are TGCGCCAGCAGGATCTCCCCCCGGGAGACCCAGTACTTC.

At least ten counts were recorded for this clonotype. The chain couples TRBV5-5 to TRBJ2-3; D gene ambiguous. The CDR3 has 18 residues. Trimming shortened V by 0 bases and J by 0 bases, and 17 bases separated the two germline ends. Germline V lookup: CDR1 SGHKS, CDR2 YYEKEE (reference sequence). The chain's CDR3 is CASSLDLALRLSTDTQYF. The DNA for the CDR3 is TGTGCCAGCAGCTTGGATCTGGCACTGCGGCTTAGCACAGATACGCAGTATTTT. Variable domain in full (rest from reference TRBV5-5 and TRBJ2-3): DAGVTQSPTHLIKTRGQQVTLRCSPISGHKSVSWYQQVLGQGPQFIFQYYEKEERGRGNFPDRFSARQFPNYSSELNVNALLLGDSALYLCASSLDLALRLSTDTQYFGPGTRLTVL.

There are many counts of this clonotype. The chain uses TRBV7-6 and TRBJ2-2, with 8 bases aligning to TRBD2. Looked up from germline, CDR1 is SGHVS and CDR2 is FNYEAQ. This CDR3 contains 15 residues. J was trimmed by 4 bases and V by 5 bases; bases with no gene match: 6. The CDR3, as DNA: TGTGCCAGCAGCCTCGGGAGCGGGGGCACCGGGGAGCTGTTTTTT. As protein: CASSLGSGGTGELFF.

This clonotype was seen at least ten times. The rearrangement uses TRBV20-1 and TRBJ2-2; D is perhaps TRBD2 (5 bases). Germline loops: CDR1 DFQATT, CDR2 SNEGSKA (reference sequence). The V gene lost 7 bases and the J gene lost 1 base, with 7 bases spanning the gap. This CDR3 is 12 amino acids long. In nucleotides, the CDR3 is TGCAGTGTGCGGGTGAACACCGGGGAGCTGTTTTTT. Its protein product is CSVRVNTGELFF.

Many counts were recorded for this clonotype. This chain links TRBV5-6 with TRBJ2-7; a possible D gene is TRBD2 (6 bases). V was trimmed by 4 bases and J by 2 bases, leaving 10 bases between them. Germline V gives CDR1 SGHDT, CDR2 YYEEEE. The CDR3 contains 13 residues. CDR3 nucleotide sequence: TGTGCCAGCAGCATGGGACTGACCTACGAGCAGTACTTC. This translates into CASSMGLTYEQYF.

This clonotype was seen repeatedly, ten times or more. The CDR3 nucleotides are TGCGCCAGCAGCACGGGCCCTGGGGGTGACTATGGCTACACCTTC. Translated, it gives CASSTGPGGDYGYTF. J is TRBJ1-2 and V is TRBV5-1; TRBD1 might be the D (5 bases). The V gene lost 4 bases and the J gene lost 3 bases, with 16 bases spanning the gap. Germline CDR1 reads SGHRS; CDR2 reads YFSETQ. This CDR3 contains 15 residues.